This T cell receptor beta chain emerged from a study of blood T cell repertoires in COVID-19. Study overall: In each case, the material was cDNA or gDNA derived from T cells, B-cell-depleted T cells, or PBMCs.

The V gene lost 4 bases and the J gene lost 5 bases, with 10 bases spanning the gap. CDR1 and CDR2 (germline): SGDLS, YYNGEE. The CDR3 runs to 13 residues. Assay used: immunoSEQ multiplex PCR; TCRdb lists only in-frame clones, some missing. The sample lists approximately 100,000 clones; about nine tenths were seen once. The V gene is TRBV9, the J gene TRBJ2-1; D is ambiguous. The receptor was isolated from a human donor in a cohort sampled during active COVID-19. Material for sequencing was peripheral blood. For the CDR3, the DNA is TGTGCCAGCAGCCATGGCCCCAACAATGAGCAGTTCTTC. Amino acid sequence: CASSHGPNNEQFF.